These T cell receptor beta chains were read from a single sample in a study of T-cell memory formation after mild COVID-19. TCRdb re-called the 5' RACE reads with MiXCR, one entry per CDR3 protein. Seen here are roughly 350,000 distinct CDR3 sequences, roughly an eighth observed once, and the top ten hold roughly 20%. Sequencing used PBMCs or a T cell subset sorted from them (not recorded which). The receptors stem from a man younger than 35 who had mild COVID-19 (a few samples of this study predate the infection). Cell type and time point are not known. Each CDR3 is given with its conserved first and last residue. The order of the fields is clone size, J gene, D gene, V gene, CDR3 protein, CDR3 DNA. A D gene is named only where the DNA matches it firmly. Clone size is given for some rows only: seen once, a few or many times, or a class if the clone is expanded.

-	TRBJ2-1	TRBD2	TRBV14	CASSQLAGVSNEQFF	TGTGCCAGCAGCCAACTAGCGGGAGTTTCAAATGAGCAGTTCTTC
few	TRBJ2-2	TRBD1	TRBV4-2	CASSQQTGITGELFF	TGTGCCAGCAGCCAACAGACAGGGATCACCGGGGAGCTGTTTTTT
many	TRBJ2-5	-	TRBV2	CASSVFGGQETQYF	TGTGCCAGCAGTGTTTTCGGGGGGCAGGAGACCCAGTACTTC
-	TRBJ1-4	-	TRBV7-9	CASSSSDGKLFF	TGTGCCAGCAGCTCCTCGGACGGAAAACTGTTTTTT
few	TRBJ1-5	-	TRBV20-1	CSAVLYGQPQHF	TGCAGTGCTGTTCTCTACGGCCAGCCCCAGCATTTT
many	TRBJ2-3	-	TRBV5-1	CASSRGGSTDTQYF	TGCGCCAGCAGCCGTGGGGGGAGCACAGATACGCAGTATTTT
-	TRBJ1-6	-	TRBV19	CASSLGRLKDNSPLHF	TGTGCCAGTAGCCTGGGACGGCTGAAAGATAATTCACCCCTCCACTTT
few	TRBJ2-1	TRBD2	TRBV4-3	CASSRRGGQEQFF	TGCGCCAGCAGCCGTCGCGGGGGGCAGGAGCAGTTCTTC
-	TRBJ2-2	-	TRBV5-1	CASSPFVRTELTGELFF	TGCGCCAGCAGCCCATTTGTCAGGACAGAGCTTACCGGGGAGCTGTTTTTT
few	TRBJ1-2	-	TRBV30	CAWSVKGYGGGYTF	TGTGCCTGGAGTGTGAAGGGCTATGGAGGGGGCTACACCTTC
-	TRBJ1-3	-	TRBV20-1	CSARDVQEGGNTIYF	TGCAGTGCTAGGGATGTGCAGGAGGGTGGAAACACCATATATTTT
few	TRBJ2-1	-	TRBV7-3	CASSLTSGYEQFF	TGTGCCAGCAGCTTAACGTCGGGGTATGAGCAGTTCTTC
-	TRBJ2-3	-	TRBV19	CASSISVTDTQYF	TGTGCCAGTAGTATATCTGTCACAGATACGCAGTATTTT
-	TRBJ1-1	TRBD1	TRBV29-1	CSVGQGVGTEAFF	TGCAGCGTGGGACAGGGAGTAGGCACTGAAGCTTTCTTT
many	TRBJ2-2	TRBD2	TRBV5-5	CASSLVSGGHPWTGELFF	TGTGCCAGCAGCTTGGTTAGCGGGGGCCATCCGTGGACCGGGGAGCTGTTTTTT
many	TRBJ2-7	-	TRBV6-2/TRBV6-3	CASSPNSDIPYEQYF	TGTGCCAGCAGTCCTAATTCGGACATTCCCTACGAGCAGTACTTC
-	TRBJ2-7	-	TRBV30	CAWSSPERSGQYF	TGTGCCTGGAGTTCCCCGGAAAGGTCCGGGCAGTACTTC
-	TRBJ1-3	-	TRBV20-1	CSARDPRAGNTIYF	TGCAGTGCTAGAGACCCTAGGGCTGGAAACACCATATATTTT
few	TRBJ2-3	-	TRBV4-1	CASSPVSTDTQYF	TGCGCCAGCAGCCCCGTCAGCACAGATACGCAGTATTTT
-	TRBJ1-2	-	TRBV12-3/TRBV12-4	CASHTGVFGSYTF	TGTGCCTCTCACACGGGAGTGTTTGGTAGCTACACCTTC
few	TRBJ2-5	TRBD2	TRBV6-4	CASSDSASGGQETQYF	TGTGCCAGCAGTGACTCCGCTAGCGGGGGTCAAGAGACCCAGTACTTC
-	TRBJ2-2	-	TRBV29-1	CSADRVNTGELFF	TGCAGCGCCGACAGAGTTAACACCGGGGAGCTGTTTTTT
few	TRBJ2-2	-	TRBV7-9	CASSLGSGITGELFF	TGTGCCAGCAGCTTAGGTTCAGGTATCACCGGGGAGCTGTTTTTT
-	TRBJ1-1	TRBD1	TRBV3-1	CASSRTGEAEAFF	TGTGCCAGCAGCCGGACAGGGGAGGCTGAAGCTTTCTTT
many	TRBJ2-3	-	TRBV7-2	CASSFRGPDTQYF	TGTGCCAGCAGTTTCCGGGGTCCAGATACGCAGTATTTT
few	TRBJ1-1	TRBD1	TRBV3-1	CASSQVSQGAWTEAFF	TGTGCCAGCAGCCAAGTCAGTCAGGGGGCCTGGACTGAAGCTTTCTTT
many	TRBJ1-2	-	TRBV5-1	CASSLGGVRYGYTF	TGCGCCAGCAGCTTGGGAGGGGTCCGGTATGGCTACACCTTC
many	TRBJ2-4	TRBD1	TRBV4-1	CASSQVVRDRKNIQYF	TGCGCCAGCAGCCAAGTCGTCCGGGACAGAAAAAACATTCAGTACTTC
-	TRBJ2-5	-	TRBV25-1	CASSESLGRETQYF	TGTGCCAGCAGTGAATCCCTGGGACGGGAGACCCAGTACTTC
few	TRBJ2-7	-	TRBV6-2/TRBV6-3	CRRLSEQYF	TGCAGACGACTCTCCGAGCAGTACTTC
few	TRBJ1-2	-	TRBV12-3/TRBV12-4	CASSPDTHYGYTF	TGTGCCAGCAGCCCTGACACCCACTATGGCTACACCTTC
few	TRBJ2-3	TRBD1	TRBV4-3	CASRPKGADTQYF	TGCGCCAGCAGACCCAAGGGGGCCGATACGCAGTATTTT
-	TRBJ2-5	-	TRBV28	CASTTRPQETQYF	TGTGCCAGCACCACTAGACCGCAAGAGACCCAGTACTTC
few	TRBJ1-2	TRBD1	TRBV6-2/TRBV6-3	CASSPPTGPYGYTF	TGTGCCAGCAGTCCGCCGACAGGGCCCTATGGCTACACCTTC
few	TRBJ1-2	-	TRBV5-1	CASSPNGQGYTF	TGCGCCAGCAGCCCCAACGGACAGGGCTACACCTTC
-	TRBJ1-1	TRBD1	TRBV7-9	CASSPRTGGSEAFF	TGTGCCAGCAGCCCGCGGACAGGGGGAAGTGAAGCTTTCTTT
many	TRBJ2-2	-	TRBV5-5	CASSLDQRRTGELFF	TGTGCCAGCAGCTTGGATCAGAGGCGGACCGGGGAGCTGTTTTTT
few	TRBJ1-1	TRBD1	TRBV7-9	CASSSRGGTGSAEAFF	TGTGCCAGCAGCTCTAGGGGGGGGACAGGTAGCGCTGAAGCTTTCTTT
-	TRBJ2-3	-	TRBV7-3	CASSLTGQYTDTQYF	TGTGCCAGCAGCTTGACAGGTCAATACACAGATACGCAGTATTTT
-	TRBJ1-4	TRBD1	TRBV7-9	CASSTMTGGNEKLFF	TGTGCCAGCAGCACGATGACAGGGGGAAATGAAAAACTGTTTTTT
-	TRBJ1-1	-	TRBV20-1	CSARRQVDKLEAFF	TGCAGTGCTAGAAGGCAGGTGGACAAACTTGAAGCTTTCTTT
-	TRBJ1-6	-	TRBV6-2/TRBV6-3	CASRPVNSPLHF	TGTGCCAGCAGGCCGGTGAATTCACCCCTCCACTTT
-	TRBJ1-1	-	TRBV20-1	CSASRDRNTEAFF	TGCAGTGCTAGCCGGGACCGGAACACTGAAGCTTTCTTT
-	TRBJ1-4	TRBD1	TRBV10-3	CAIAPQGGDEKLFF	TGTGCCATCGCCCCACAGGGGGGAGATGAAAAACTGTTTTTT
once	TRBJ1-5	-	TRBV10-2	CASSERGYGANQPQHF	TGCGCCAGCAGTGAGAGAGGATACGGGGCCAATCAGCCCCAGCATTTT
few	TRBJ2-7	-	TRBV10-1	CASSRLAFYEQYF	TGCGCCAGCAGTAGGCTAGCTTTCTACGAGCAGTACTTC
-	TRBJ1-4	-	TRBV11-2	CASSLPRWRGVEKLFF	TGTGCCAGCAGCCTGCCCAGGTGGAGGGGAGTGGAAAAACTGTTTTTT
-	TRBJ1-2	-	TRBV20-1	CSARDGYGYTF	TGCAGTGCTAGGGACGGCTATGGCTACACCTTC
-	TRBJ2-3	TRBD1	TRBV11-2	CASSLGGTGRTDTQYF	TGTGCCAGCAGCTTAGGTGGGACAGGGCGCACAGATACGCAGTATTTT
few	TRBJ2-3	-	TRBV4-1	CASSQEGFPSTDTQYF	TGCGCCAGCAGCCAAGAGGGTTTTCCTAGCACAGATACGCAGTATTTT
-	TRBJ1-2	-	TRBV6-6	CASSYSLVRKNYGYTF	TGTGCCAGCAGTTACTCCCTTGTCCGTAAAAACTATGGCTACACCTTC
-	TRBJ2-5	-	TRBV7-9	CASSLDSGQETQYF	TGTGCCAGCAGCTTAGATTCAGGGCAAGAGACCCAGTACTTC
few	TRBJ2-7	TRBD1	TRBV6-5	CASSYNNPGQGGEQYF	TGTGCCAGCAGTTACAACAACCCAGGACAGGGAGGCGAGCAGTACTTC
few	TRBJ2-4	-	TRBV6-6	CASSYSRPGPKNIQYF	TGTGCCAGCAGTTACTCGCGCCCAGGGCCCAAAAACATTCAGTACTTC
-	TRBJ2-5	TRBD1	TRBV25-1	CASSLQGLLETQYF	TGTGCCAGCAGCCTACAGGGGCTTCTGGAGACCCAGTACTTC
many	TRBJ2-2	-	TRBV5-5	CASNTLVVSGELFF	TGTGCCAGCAATACACTAGTCGTGTCCGGGGAGCTGTTTTTT
-	TRBJ2-2	TRBD2	TRBV18	CASSPTSGRHTGELYF	TGTGCCAGCTCACCGACTAGCGGGAGACACACCGGGGAGCTGTATTTT
-	TRBJ1-1	-	TRBV19	CASTHWGLNTEAFF	TGTGCCAGTACCCACTGGGGCTTAAACACTGAAGCTTTCTTT